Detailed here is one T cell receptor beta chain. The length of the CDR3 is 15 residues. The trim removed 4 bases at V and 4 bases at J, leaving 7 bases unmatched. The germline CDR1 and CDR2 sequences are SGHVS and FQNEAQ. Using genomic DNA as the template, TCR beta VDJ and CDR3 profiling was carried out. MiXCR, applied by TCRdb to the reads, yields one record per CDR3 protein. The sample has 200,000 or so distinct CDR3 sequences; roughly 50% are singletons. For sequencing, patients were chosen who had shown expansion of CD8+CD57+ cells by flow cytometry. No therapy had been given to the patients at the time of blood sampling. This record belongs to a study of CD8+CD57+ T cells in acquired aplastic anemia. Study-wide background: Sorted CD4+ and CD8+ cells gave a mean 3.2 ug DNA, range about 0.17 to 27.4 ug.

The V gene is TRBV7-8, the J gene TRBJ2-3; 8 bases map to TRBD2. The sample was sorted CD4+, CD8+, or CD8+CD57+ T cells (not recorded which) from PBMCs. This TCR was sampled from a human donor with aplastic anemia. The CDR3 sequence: CASSSRTSKADTQYF. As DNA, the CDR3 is TGTGCCAGCAGCTCTCGGACTAGCAAGGCAGATACGCAGTATTTT.